These 28 T cell receptor beta chains originate from one sample sequenced in a study of T-cell reconstitution after alpha-beta-depleted transplantation in children. Unique molecular identifiers were incorporated during preparation of the TCRbeta library. MiXCR was run by TCRdb on the PCR reads, yielding one entry per CDR3 protein. The sample lists just over 950,000 distinct CDR3 sequences, roughly 29% occurring once. This material consisted of PBMCs, mostly from graft donor cells, taken 360 days after TCRalphabeta/CD19-depleted stem cell transplant. These receptors all come from a boy in the first two years of life who had a stem cell transplant for SCID, so the T cells may come from the graft donor.

This clonotype has only a few counts. This chain joins TRBV7-9 and TRBJ1-1; D is unclear. Germline values: CDR1 SEHNR, CDR2 FQNEAQ (reference sequence). With 1 base removed from V and 0 bases from J, the gap between germline ends came to 6 bases. The length of the CDR3 is 14 residues. As DNA, the CDR3 is TGTGCCAGCAGCTTAGACAACATGAACACTGAAGCTTTCTTT. It is translated as CASSLDNMNTEAFF. The variable domain in full, completed from reference TRBV7-9 and TRBJ1-1, reads DTGVSQNPRHKITKRGQNVTFRCDPISEHNRLYWYRQTLGQGPEFLTYFQNEAQLEKSRLLSDRFSAERPKGSFSTLEIQRTEQGDSAMYLCASSLDNMNTEAFFGQGTRLTVV.

This chain joins TRBV2 and TRBJ2-2; the match to TRBD1 covers 8 bases. The CDR3 is 15 residues long. V shed 7 bases and J 5 bases; nucleotides not matched to a gene: 9. CDR1 and CDR2 (germline): SNHLY, FYNNEI. The CDR3 region is CASNGQGAWTGELFF. CDR3 nucleotide sequence: TGTGCCAGCAACGGGCAGGGGGCTTGGACCGGGGAGCTGTTTTTT.

This clonotype was seen a handful of times. V is TRBV7-2 and J is TRBJ1-5; 7 nucleotides line up with TRBD1. Germline V CDR1 and CDR2: SGHTA, FQGNSA. J gave up 6 bases and V 5 bases, and 10 bases lay outside the gene matches. CDR3 length: 15 residues. The CDR3 DNA sequence: TGTGCCAGCAGCCACAGGGGAAGGATGCCTCAGCCCCAGCATTTT. Protein: CASSHRGRMPQPQHF.

This chain uses TRBV30 with TRBJ2-3; the D gene could be TRBD1 or TRBD2 (6 bases each). The CDR3 covers 14 residues. Deletions cut 4 bases from V and 1 base from J, with 12 bases between. The germline gives CDR1 GTSNPN, CDR2 SVGIG (reference sequence). CDR3: CAWKLRGGTDTQYF. The CDR3 region has the DNA TGTGCCTGGAAATTGAGGGGGGGCACAGATACGCAGTATTTT.

This clonotype was detected a few times. The J gene is TRBJ2-7, the V gene TRBV20-1; 9 positions match TRBD1. The J segment lost 4 bases and the V segment lost 7 bases, leaving 11 bases of the junction unmatched. Germline assignment: CDR1 DFQATT and CDR2 SNEGSKA (reference sequence). This CDR3 region has 14 residues. CDR3 in amino acids: CSVSHRGPIYEQYF. For the CDR3, the DNA is TGCAGTGTCTCACACAGGGGGCCTATATACGAGCAGTACTTC.

This rearrangement joins TRBV12-3 or TRBV12-4 to TRBJ2-7; 8 bases map to TRBD1. Germline trimming cut 2 bases from V and 2 bases from J; bases unmatched to any gene: 5. The CDR3 extends over 15 amino acids. The CDR3 nucleotides read TGTGCCAGCAGTTTAAAGGGGACAGGCCCCTACGAGCAGTACTTC. Protein sequence: CASSLKGTGPYEQYF.

This chain joins TRBV6-5 and TRBJ2-7; tentatively, D is TRBD1 (5 bases). CDR3 length: 15 amino acids. Between the trimmed V and J ends, which lost 3 bases and 3 bases, there was a span of 15 bases. Germline CDR1 and CDR2: MNHEY and SVGAGI. For the CDR3, the DNA is TGTGCCAGCAGTTATGGGGCTCCGGCCGTCTACGAGCAGTACTTC. Its translation is CASSYGAPAVYEQYF.

The sample holds many counts of this clonotype. The gene calls are TRBV2 and TRBJ2-3; 10 bases fit TRBD1. CDR1 is SNHLY and CDR2 is FYNNEI in the germline V gene. V trimming: 7 bases; J trimming: 9 bases; junction bases outside the gene matches: 10. This CDR3 region has 14 residues. The CDR3: CASTSDRGRRTQYF. For the CDR3, the DNA is TGTGCCAGCACCTCCGACAGGGGGCGACGAACGCAGTATTTT.

V is TRBV5-1 and J is TRBJ1-1; TRBD1 is a possible D gene (6 bases). Trimming removed 4 bases from V and 4 bases from J, with 17 bases in between. Germline V lookup: CDR1 SGHRS, CDR2 YFSETQ. The CDR3 extends over 15 amino acids. CDR3 DNA: TGCGCCAGCAGCCCGGGCGGGGGGCAGGGCACTGAAGCTTTCTTT. Amino acids: CASSPGGGQGTEAFF.

This clonotype appeared a few times. The genes are TRBV20-1 and TRBJ2-2, with TRBD1 as a possible D gene (5 bases). The germline CDR1 and CDR2 sequences are DFQATT and SNEGSKA (reference sequence). This CDR3 comprises 14 residues. Trimming shortened V by 3 bases and J by 0 bases, and 8 bases separated the two germline ends. The chain's CDR3 is CSARDTPNTGELFF. As DNA, the CDR3 is TGCAGTGCTAGGGACACTCCGAACACCGGGGAGCTGTTTTTT.

The chain links TRBV20-1 to TRBJ2-7; 8 nucleotides align to TRBD1. The CDR3 sequence is 14 residues long. The V segment lost 3 bases and the J segment 3 bases; nucleotides outside the gene matches: 7. Germline CDR1 DFQATT, CDR2 SNEGSKA (reference sequence). The chain's CDR3 is CSARGQANLYEQYF. The CDR3 DNA reads as TGCAGTGCTAGGGGACAGGCGAACCTCTACGAGCAGTACTTC.

The chain carries TRBV7-6 and TRBJ2-1; TRBD2 is a possible D gene (7 bases). The CDR3 is 16 amino acids. Germline V gene lookup returns CDR1 SGHVS and CDR2 FNYEAQ. Trimming left V 6 bases short and J 0 bases short, with 15 bases between. The CDR3 spells CASRERDTSSYNEQFF. Here the CDR3 DNA reads TGTGCCAGCAGAGAGCGGGACACCAGCTCCTACAATGAGCAGTTCTTC.

This clonotype was counted a few times. The chain uses TRBV29-1 and TRBJ1-5, with no clear D. Germline CDR1 is SQVTM and CDR2 is ANQGSEA. The CDR3 consists of 13 residues. Between the trimmed V and J ends, which lost 5 bases and 5 bases, there was a span of 13 bases. The CDR3: CSVKGDLDQPQHF. CDR3 bases: TGCAGCGTTAAGGGAGACCTTGATCAGCCCCAGCATTTT.

Written as DNA, the CDR3 is TGTGCCAGCACCCCGAGACGGGGCTCCTACAATGAGCAGTTCTTC. It translates to CASTPRRGSYNEQFF. The chain carries TRBV27 and TRBJ2-1; tentatively, D is TRBD2 (5 bases). In germline, CDR1 is MNHEY, CDR2 SMNVEV (reference sequence). V lost 7 bases to trimming and J lost 0 bases, with 13 bases between them. CDR3 size: 15 residues.

The V and J genes are TRBV18 and TRBJ2-7, with TRBD1 matching 7 bases. The J segment lost 8 bases and the V segment lost 6 bases, leaving 7 bases of the junction unmatched. The V gene's germline CDR1 is KGHSH and CDR2 LQKENI. This CDR3 has 12 amino acids. CDR3 DNA: TGTGCCAGCTCCCCCGACAGGGAGAAGCAGTACTTC. Protein product: CASSPDREKQYF.

This clonotype was recorded a few times. The chain is built from TRBV5-1 and TRBJ2-1; 11 bases match TRBD2. The CDR3 length is 16 residues. Unmatched junction bases numbered 7, after V lost 4 bases and J lost 4 bases. Germline-derived CDR1 and CDR2 are SGHRS and YFSETQ. The CDR3 spells CASSLLASGGYNEQFF. CDR3 DNA sequence: TGCGCCAGCAGCCTGCTTGCTAGCGGGGGGTACAATGAGCAGTTCTTC.

This clonotype turned up a few times. This chain uses TRBV2 with TRBJ2-3; D remains unclear. The CDR3 is 15 residues long. Germline CDR1 reads SNHLY; CDR2 reads FYNNEI. Trimming cost V 2 bases and J 2 bases, with 11 bases left between them. The CDR3 DNA reads as TGTGCCAGCAGTGAACATAGGACGACCACAGATACGCAGTATTTT. Protein: CASSEHRTTTDTQYF.

This clonotype was found a few times. This chain uses TRBV19 with TRBJ1-1; D perhaps matches TRBD1 (5 bases). This CDR3 comprises 14 residues. Germline values: CDR1 LNHDA, CDR2 SQIVND (reference sequence). Between the trimmed V and J ends, which lost 3 bases and 0 bases, there was a span of 8 bases. The CDR3 region is CASSMWGMNTEAFF. The CDR3, as DNA: TGTGCCAGTAGTATGTGGGGGATGAACACTGAAGCTTTCTTT.

The V gene is TRBV5-5, the J gene TRBJ2-2; weak D call: TRBD2 (6 bases). The CDR3 is 15 amino acids. CDR1 is SGHKS and CDR2 is YYEKEE in the germline V gene (reference sequence). V lost 2 bases to trimming and J lost 4 bases, with 12 bases between them. The CDR3 bases are TGTGCCAGCAGCTTCGGGGGTCCGATCACCGGGGAGCTGTTTTTT. As protein: CASSFGGPITGELFF. Combining the CDR3 with reference TRBV5-5 and TRBJ2-2 gives the whole variable domain DAGVTQSPTHLIKTRGQQVTLRCSPISGHKSVSWYQQVLGQGPQFIFQYYEKEERGRGNFPDRFSARQFPNYSSELNVNALLLGDSALYLCASSFGGPITGELFFGEGSRLTVL.

Many counts were recorded for this clonotype. This sequence joins TRBV28 and TRBJ2-5; D perhaps matches TRBD1 (5 bases). With 6 bases removed from V and 5 bases from J, the gap between germline ends came to 13 bases. The CDR3 is 13 amino acids. Germline V gene sequence: CDR1 MDHEN, CDR2 SYDVKM. The CDR3: CASSPGLWETQYF. CDR3 DNA: TGTGCCAGCAGCCCAGGGCTCTGGGAGACCCAGTACTTC. Together with reference TRBV28 and TRBJ2-5, the CDR3 gives the full variable domain: DVKVTQSSRYLVKRTGEKVFLECVQDMDHENMFWYRQDPGLGLRLIYFSYDVKMKEKGDIPEGYSVSREKKERFSLILESASTNQTSMYLCASSPGLWETQYFGPGTRLLVL.

V and J are TRBV3-1 and TRBJ2-3, with D unclear. V lost 1 base to trimming and J lost 2 bases, with 7 bases between them. Germline loops: CDR1 LGHDT, CDR2 YNNKEL (reference sequence). This CDR3 has 14 amino acids. DNA of the CDR3: TGTGCCAGCAGCCAAGCTTACTCCACAGATACGCAGTATTTT. Translation: CASSQAYSTDTQYF.

V usage is TRBV29-1 and J usage is TRBJ1-1, with D tentatively TRBD1 (5 bases). CDR1 and CDR2 (germline): SQVTM, ANQGSEA. V was cut by 5 bases and J by 4 bases, with 14 bases left in between. The CDR3 has 13 residues. The CDR3 DNA is TGCAGCGTTTTCCTGGGGCGCGGCACTGAAGCTTTCTTT. It specifies CSVFLGRGTEAFF. The complete variable domain, with remaining parts taken from reference TRBV29-1 and TRBJ1-1, reads SAVISQKPSRDICQRGTSLTIQCQVDSQVTMMFWYRQQPGQSLTLIATANQGSEATYESGFVIDKFPISRPNLTFSTLTVSNMSPEDSSIYLCSVFLGRGTEAFFGQGTRLTVV.

This clonotype occurred once. V is TRBV24-1 and J is TRBJ2-1; 10 bases agree with TRBD2. The germline V gene has CDR1 KGHDR and CDR2 SFDVKD. The length of the CDR3 is 15 residues. V lost 3 bases, J lost 9 bases, and 7 bases stayed unmatched. As DNA, the CDR3 is TGTGCCACCAGTGATCCGGGACTAGCGAGGGGTGAGCAGTTCTTC. As protein: CATSDPGLARGEQFF.

V is TRBV10-3 and J is TRBJ1-6; weak D call: TRBD1 (5 bases). This CDR3 comprises 19 residues. Trimming cost V 5 bases and J 7 bases, with 27 bases left between them. Germline V gives CDR1 ENHRY, CDR2 SYGVKD. CDR3 protein: CAISTGGSGRKRTNSPLHF. The CDR3 DNA reads as TGTGCCATCAGTACCGGGGGGTCAGGGAGGAAGAGAACGAATTCACCCCTCCACTTT.

This sequence joins TRBV5-1 and TRBJ1-2; 7 nucleotides agree with TRBD1. V trimming: 4 bases; J trimming: 6 bases; junction bases outside the gene matches: 9. Germline V gene data show CDR1 as SGHRS and CDR2 as YFSETQ. The CDR3 is 14 amino acids. In DNA form, the CDR3 reads TGCGCCAGCAGCCTATCTACAGGGGAACATGGCTACACCTTC. Its translation is CASSLSTGEHGYTF.

V and J are TRBV9 and TRBJ2-5, with no clear D. Between the trimmed V and J ends, which lost 7 bases and 5 bases, there was a span of 12 bases. This CDR3 has 12 residues. Germline V gives CDR1 SGDLS, CDR2 YYNGEE. The CDR3 region has the DNA TGTGCCAGCGGCGGAAGTATGGAGACCCAGTACTTC. Its translation: CASGGSMETQYF.

Only a few counts were recorded for this clonotype. The V gene is TRBV4-1, the J gene TRBJ1-5, with no clear D. V was clipped by 0 bases and J by 5 bases, with 14 bases between them. Germline assignment: CDR1 MGHRA and CDR2 YSYEKL. CDR3 length equals 16 residues. The CDR3 region is CASSQDPQDADQPQHF. The DNA for the CDR3 is TGCGCCAGCAGCCAAGACCCCCAGGACGCCGATCAGCCCCAGCATTTT.

The rearrangement links TRBV18 to TRBJ2-4; TRBD2 is a possible D gene (5 bases). Germline CDR1 reads KGHSH; CDR2 reads LQKENI. V gave up 1 base and J gave up 0 bases, with 10 bases separating them. The CDR3 has 16 residues. The CDR3 loop reads CASSPLQTTAKNIQYF. CDR3 coding DNA: TGTGCCAGCTCACCACTTCAGACTACAGCCAAAAACATTCAGTACTTC.